Sequencing of this T cell receptor (beta chain) was carried out in a study of control samples from healthy donors and cancer patients. The length of the CDR3 is 13 residues. V dropped 3 bases and J dropped 8 bases, with 10 bases sitting between them. CDR1 is SEHNR, CDR2 FQNEAQ, per germline (reference sequence). Some clones are missing from TCRdb's copy, which holds only in-frame ones; the method was immunoSEQ multiplex PCR. The sample includes roughly 95,000 clones, about 86% of them seen just once. This TCR was recovered from a man aged 25-45 years in good health. Sequencing input: blood. J is TRBJ1-4 and V is TRBV7-9, with D possibly TRBD1 on 5 matching bases. The CDR3 coding sequence is TGTGCCAGCAGCTTTGGGCAGGGCGAAAAACTGTTTTTT. This codes for CASSFGQGEKLFF.